This paragraph covers one T cell receptor beta chain sequence. What it recognizes is unknown. This sample was included in a study of blood T cells in healthy people across ages. Broader study findings: Getting older went along with TCR beta diversity per million T cells dropping roughly linearly.

The CDR3 totals 14 residues. Per germline, CDR1 LGHDT and CDR2 YNNKEL (reference sequence). With 2 bases removed from V and 1 base from J, the gap between germline ends came to 8 bases. A second roughly 7 to 12 cycle PCR used barcoded and J-beta primers. TCRdb redid the calling of the 5' RACE reads with MiXCR, one entry per CDR3 protein. The data show hundreds of thousands of distinct CDR3 sequences, with 58% seen just once and roughly 22% held by the top ten. Sample: blood. The chain couples TRBV3-1 to TRBJ2-5; D may be TRBD2 (5 bases). This sequence was found in a man aged 25 to 40 in good health. CDR3 sequence (DNA): TGTGCCAGCAGCCAACAGACTATCCAAGAGACCCAGTACTTC. It is translated as CASSQQTIQETQYF.